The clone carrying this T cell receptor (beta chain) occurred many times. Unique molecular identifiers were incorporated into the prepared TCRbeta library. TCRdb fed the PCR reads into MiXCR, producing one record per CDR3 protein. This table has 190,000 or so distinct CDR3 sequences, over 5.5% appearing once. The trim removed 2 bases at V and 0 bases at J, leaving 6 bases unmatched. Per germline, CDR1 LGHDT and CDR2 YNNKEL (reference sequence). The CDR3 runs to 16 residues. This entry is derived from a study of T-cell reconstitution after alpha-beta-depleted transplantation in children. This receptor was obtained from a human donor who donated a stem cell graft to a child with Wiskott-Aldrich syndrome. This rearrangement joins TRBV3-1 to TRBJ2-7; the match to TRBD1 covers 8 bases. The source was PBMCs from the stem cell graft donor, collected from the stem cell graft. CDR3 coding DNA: TGTGCCAGCAGCCAAACCCGGACAGGGATCTCCTACGAGCAGTACTTC. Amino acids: CASSQTRTGISYEQYF.